This is a list of T cell receptor beta chains from one sample in a study of identical twins. TCRdb recomputed calls from the 5' RACE reads with MiXCR, one row per CDR3 protein. Among roughly 290,000 distinct CDR3 sequences listed, approximately 8.5% were seen once. The sample was also reused in another study, on yellow fever vaccine responses in identical twins.

Material: memory (CD45RO+) T cells sorted from blood. These receptors were obtained from a woman aged 18-35 years in good health. Each CDR3 is given with its conserved first and last residue. A D gene is named only where the DNA matches it firmly. Clone size is stated in some rows and not others, as once, few, many or a class when expanded.

>TRBJ2-1|TRBV24-1|.|.|13
TGTGCCTCGGCCCACGTAAATGAGGGTGAGCAGTTCTTC
CASAHVNEGEQFF
>TRBJ2-7|TRBV14|few|.|16
TGTGCCAGCAGCCGAATGGGGGAGAGACCCTCAGGGGAGCAGTACTTC
CASSRMGERPSGEQYF
>TRBJ1-2|TRBV4-1|many|TRBD1|15
TGCGCCAGCAGCCAGGGACAGGGGTGGGACTATGGCTACACCTTC
CASSQGQGWDYGYTF
>TRBJ2-5|TRBV28|.|TRBD2|16
TGTGCCAGCAGCTCGGGGGGGGCACAGGGCTCGGAGACCCAGTACTTC
CASSSGGAQGSETQYF
>TRBJ2-4|TRBV5-1|few|TRBD2|18
TGCGCCAGCAGCTTGGGGTCTAGCGGGAGCGGTGGCAAAAACATTCAGTACTTC
CASSLGSSGSGGKNIQYF
>TRBJ2-2|TRBV7-9|.|.|15
TGTGCCAGCAGCCCCCCTGCGGCGAACACCGGGGAGCTGTTTTTT
CASSPPAANTGELFF
>TRBJ2-1|TRBV27|few|TRBD2|15
TGTGCCAGCGGATTAATACTGGGGGGGGACAATGAGCAGTTCTTC
CASGLILGGDNEQFF
>TRBJ2-7|TRBV6-5|few|.|11
TGTGCCAGCAGTTACTTCAACGAGCAGTACTTC
CASSYFNEQYF
>TRBJ2-7|TRBV19|few|TRBD1|15
TGTGCCAGTAGTAGATCCGGGACAGGGGGGTACGAGCAGTACTTC
CASSRSGTGGYEQYF
>TRBJ2-1|TRBV21-1|.|.|16
TGTGCCAGCAGCAAAGATCTGCTCAGCTCCTACAATGAGCAGTTCTTC
CASSKDLLSSYNEQFF
>TRBJ2-7|TRBV5-1|many|TRBD2|16
TGCGCCAGCAGCCACGGACTAGCGGGAGGTTCCTACGAGCAGTACTTC
CASSHGLAGGSYEQYF
>TRBJ2-5|TRBV3-1|few|TRBD2|18
TGTGCCAGCAGCCAAGATCTGGTGACTAGCGAGTACCAAGAGACCCAGTACTTC
CASSQDLVTSEYQETQYF
>TRBJ1-2|TRBV6-6|many|.|13
TGTGCCAGCACTGAACAGGCATTCCTCGGCTACACCTTC
CASTEQAFLGYTF
>TRBJ1-2|TRBV4-1|medium-sized|.|12
TGCGCCAGCAGCCAAGTATCGGATGGCTACACCTTC
CASSQVSDGYTF
>TRBJ1-5|TRBV12-3/TRBV12-4|.|.|18
TGTACCAGCTGTTTAGGGTTGGTCGGGGCAGGGGGCAATCAGCCCCAGCATTTT
CTSCLGLVGAGGNQPQHF
>TRBJ2-5|TRBV4-1|many|TRBD2|13
TGCGCCAGCAGCCCGGGACTAGTAGAGACCCAGTACTTC
CASSPGLVETQYF
>TRBJ1-5|TRBV12-3/TRBV12-4|many|.|13
TGTGCCAGCAGTTTCGATACGTATCAGCCCCAGCATTTT
CASSFDTYQPQHF
>TRBJ2-1|TRBV6-2/TRBV6-3|many|TRBD1|14
TGTGCCAGCAGTCCCGCGGGACAGGGGCCAAAGCAGTTCTTC
CASSPAGQGPKQFF
>TRBJ1-4|TRBV27|many|.|17
TGTGCCAGCAGTTTATCGGGCGGTGGAGCAACTAATGAAAAACTGTTTTTT
CASSLSGGGATNEKLFF
>TRBJ2-7|TRBV6-5|few|TRBD2|15
TGTGCCAGCAGTTACGGGGCGGGAGGAGGATACGAGCAGTACTTC
CASSYGAGGGYEQYF
>TRBJ1-4|TRBV29-1|many|TRBD1|15
TGCAGCGTTGGGGTCAGGGGGCTTGCTAATGAAAAACTGTTTTTT
CSVGVRGLANEKLFF
>TRBJ1-6|TRBV25-1|few|.|15
TGTGCCAGCAGTGAATATGGGCCAGGTTATTCACCCCTCCACTTT
CASSEYGPGYSPLHF
>TRBJ1-5|TRBV6-4|.|.|15
TGTGCCAGCAGCGCCTGGGGGCAGCACAATCAGCCCCAGCATTTT
CASSAWGQHNQPQHF